This TCR beta chain was retrieved from a study of CD8 T cell repertoires and HIV-1 epitope variants. Study summary: The baseline condition was 1M T cells left uncultured.

The ends lost 5 bases at V and 3 bases at J; junction bases unmatched: 7. CDR1 is MNHEY, CDR2 SMNVEV, per germline (reference sequence). CDR3 length equals 15 residues. To note about this clone: The antigen is not known.

Sequencing of TCR beta CDR3 used immunoSEQ survey depth. Clones were sequenced by immunoSEQ multiplex PCR, and TCRdb holds only the in-frame ones, with some missing. The sample lists some 5,900 clones, 67% occurring once. Study-level points and caveats: Four or five clonotypes recognized Nef KF9, one HW9, none TAALDMSHF.

This clonotype was obtained from a male donor with HIV. The chain joins TRBV27 to TRBJ2-7, with TRBD2 identical over 10 bases. What was sequenced was cultured CD8+ T cells derived from PBMCs. The CDR3, as DNA: TGTGCCAGCAGTCTAAGTAGCGGGGGGATCTACGAGCAGTACTTC. As protein: CASSLSSGGIYEQYF.